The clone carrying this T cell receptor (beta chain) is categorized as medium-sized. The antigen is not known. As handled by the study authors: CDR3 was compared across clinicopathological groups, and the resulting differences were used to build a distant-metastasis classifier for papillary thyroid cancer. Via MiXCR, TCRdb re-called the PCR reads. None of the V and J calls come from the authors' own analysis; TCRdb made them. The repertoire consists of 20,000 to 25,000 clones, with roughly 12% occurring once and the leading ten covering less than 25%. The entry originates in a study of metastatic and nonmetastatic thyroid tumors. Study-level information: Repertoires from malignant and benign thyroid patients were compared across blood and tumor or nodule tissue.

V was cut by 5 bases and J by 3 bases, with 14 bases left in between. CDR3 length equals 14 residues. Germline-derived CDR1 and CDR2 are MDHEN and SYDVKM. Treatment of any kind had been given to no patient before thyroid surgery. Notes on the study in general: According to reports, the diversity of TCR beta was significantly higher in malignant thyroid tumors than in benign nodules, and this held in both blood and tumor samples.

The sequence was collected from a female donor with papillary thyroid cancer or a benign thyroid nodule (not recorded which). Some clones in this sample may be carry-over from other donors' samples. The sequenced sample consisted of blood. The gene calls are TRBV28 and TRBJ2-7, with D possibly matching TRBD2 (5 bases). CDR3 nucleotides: TGTGCCAGCAGTCAGATAGCGAACTACTACGAGCAGTACTTC. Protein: CASSQIANYYEQYF.